The 23 T cell receptor beta chains below come from one sample, sequenced in a study of regulatory T cells in long-lasting Graves disease. Time point given: newly diagnosed GD, antithyroid drugs for less than 3 months. PBMC-derived RNA was used for the TCR library. The authors built TCR beta libraries using iRepertoire HTBI primers and Arm-PCR of CDR3 regions. TCRdb reprocessed the multiplex PCR reads via MiXCR and lists one record per CDR3 protein. The data hold just over 600,000 distinct CDR3 sequences, with approximately 15% observed a single time. This sample also appeared in a second study, on T cells in Graves' hyperthyroidism and ophthalmopathy.

The specimen comprised peripheral blood mononuclear cells (PBMCs), sampled at new diagnosis, from a patient treated with antithyroid drugs. The receptor set was obtained from a woman aged 25 to 39 with Graves disease.

Comments on this clonotype: This sequence may be a read error, since a much larger clone differs from it by one base. This rearrangement joins TRBV28 to TRBJ2-1; D call uncertain. V shed 2 bases and J shed 13 bases, with 18 bases lying between them. Germline V gene sequence: CDR1 MDHEN, CDR2 SYDVKM. The CDR3 is made up of 14 amino acids. The CDR3 nucleotides are TGTGCCAGCAGTTTACCGGGTGGTGAAAAGACCCAGTTCTTC. It encodes CASSLPGGEKTQFF.

This chain's CDR3 is CSAKQSSGGGEQYF. In DNA form, the CDR3 reads TGCAGTGCCAAACAGTCGTCAGGGGGCGGCGAGCAGTACTTC. The V gene is TRBV20-1, the J gene TRBJ2-7; 8 bases are shared with TRBD1. Germline V gene data show CDR1 as DFQATT and CDR2 as SNEGSKA (reference sequence). The V and J ends lost 6 bases and 6 bases, in that order; junction bases with no gene match: 13. The CDR3 contains 14 residues.

This clonotype occurred a few times. The CDR3 nucleotides read TGTGCCAGCAGTTGGATAGAACCCGGAGGGAGCGGGGAGCTGTTTTTT. Translated: CASSWIEPGGSGELFF. The chain joins TRBV2 to TRBJ2-2; tentative D call: TRBD2 (6 bases). The V end lost 5 bases, the J end lost 7 bases, and 20 bases lay between the germline ends. The length of the CDR3 is 16 residues. Germline V gene data show CDR1 as SNHLY and CDR2 as FYNNEI.

The CDR3 protein is CASSHQGSHEQYF. The CDR3 DNA sequence: TGCGCCAGCAGCCATCAGGGGTCTCACGAGCAGTACTTC. The genes are TRBV5-1 and TRBJ2-7, with TRBD1 as a possible D gene (6 bases). The germline V and J ends were trimmed by 4 bases and 5 bases, with 13 bases remaining between them. The V gene's germline CDR1 is SGHRS and CDR2 YFSETQ. The CDR3 is 13 amino acids. Using reference TRBV5-1 and TRBJ2-7 for the parts outside the CDR3, the full variable domain is KAGVTQTPRYLIKTRGQQVTLSCSPISGHRSVSWYQQTPGQGLQFLFEYFSETQRNKGNFPGRFSGRQFSNSRSEMNVSTLELGDSALYLCASSHQGSHEQYFGPGTRLTVT.

This clonotype was seen ten or more times. J is TRBJ2-1 and V is TRBV29-1; no reliable D call. The germline gives CDR1 SQVTM, CDR2 ANQGSEA. The CDR3 runs to 15 residues. Trimming stripped 7 bases from V and 2 bases from J, with 18 bases between. The CDR3 nucleotides are TGCAGCGCTACGAAAGGGAACTATCCCTACAATGAGCAGTTCTTC. Residues: CSATKGNYPYNEQFF.

This clonotype occurred many times. V gene TRBV3-1 combines with J gene TRBJ2-7, with D possibly TRBD2 on 6 matching bases. CDR1 is LGHDT, CDR2 YNNKEL, per germline (reference sequence). V gave up 0 bases and J gave up 3 bases, with 6 bases separating them. The CDR3 runs 13 residues. CDR3 protein: CASSQEGGYEQYF. CDR3 bases: TGTGCCAGCAGCCAAGAGGGGGGCTACGAGCAGTACTTC.

This clonotype appeared a few times. V gene TRBV6-4 combines with J gene TRBJ2-7, with 10 bases fitting TRBD2. This CDR3 region has 15 residues. The V gene's germline CDR1 is MRHNA and CDR2 SNTAGT. The V segment lost 2 bases and the J segment 1 base; nucleotides outside the gene matches: 2. For the CDR3, the DNA is TGTGCCAGCAGTGACGAAGCGGGAGGGTCCTACGAGCAGTACTTC. This gives the protein CASSDEAGGSYEQYF.

This clonotype was counted ten times or more. The rearrangement uses TRBV19 and TRBJ1-3; D possibly corresponds to TRBD1 (6 bases). The germline gives CDR1 LNHDA, CDR2 SQIVND (reference sequence). The CDR3 runs 16 residues. Deletions cut 7 bases from V and 0 bases from J, with 16 bases between. The CDR3 sequence: CASKKGDTRSGNTIYF. CDR3 DNA sequence: TGTGCCAGTAAGAAGGGGGACACCCGCTCTGGAAACACCATATATTTT.

This clonotype was counted only a few times. CDR3 protein: CAWSVRGTQYF. Here the CDR3 DNA reads TGTGCCTGGAGTGTACGGGGGACCCAGTACTTC. The gene calls are TRBV30 and TRBJ2-5, with a weak D call TRBD2 (5 bases). Trimming pared 0 bases from V and 7 bases from J, leaving 6 bases between. The CDR3 spans 11 residues. In germline, CDR1 is GTSNPN, CDR2 SVGIG (reference sequence).

This clonotype occurred a few times. The genes are TRBV4-1 and TRBJ1-4; D gene uncertain. CDR1 MGHRA and CDR2 YSYEKL come from the germline V gene. V lost 0 bases and J lost 0, with 8 bases in between. The CDR3 contains 16 residues. As DNA, the CDR3 is TGCGCCAGCAGCCAAGATGGGCACGCAACTAATGAAAAACTGTTTTTT. Amino acid sequence: CASSQDGHATNEKLFF.

This clonotype has ten or more counts. J is TRBJ2-1 and V is TRBV24-1, with 11 positions matching TRBD2. The CDR3 has 15 amino acids. The germline gives CDR1 KGHDR, CDR2 SFDVKD. With 6 bases clipped from V and 7 bases from J, the junction kept 7 bases outside the gene matches. CDR3 amino acids: CATSTSGRVRNEQFF. The CDR3 bases are TGTGCCACCAGTACTAGCGGGAGAGTGAGGAATGAGCAGTTCTTC.

This clonotype has just a few counts. This chain uses TRBV19 with TRBJ2-1; D gene ambiguous. The V and J ends lost 9 bases and 4 bases respectively, with 19 bases between them. The CDR3 has 15 residues. The germline V gene has CDR1 LNHDA and CDR2 SQIVND (reference sequence). The CDR3 DNA follows: TGTGCCAGCCAAAAGGGCAGGCGCTCATACAATGAGCAGTTCTTC. This sequence encodes CASQKGRRSYNEQFF.

This clonotype was seen only a few times. V gene TRBV20-1 combines with J gene TRBJ2-5; unclear D gene. CDR1 and CDR2 from the germline V gene are DFQATT and SNEGSKA (reference sequence). Trimming stripped 4 bases from V and 5 bases from J, with 26 bases between. CDR3 length: 17 amino acids. DNA of the CDR3: TGCAGTGCTAAGAGCCCTAGGACGCTCCAAATATGGGAGACCCAGTACTTC. Amino acids: CSAKSPRTLQIWETQYF.

Only a few counts were recorded for this clonotype. The CDR3 is CSVVWGLSGVDYNEQFF. DNA for the CDR3: TGCAGCGTTGTTTGGGGTCTTAGCGGGGTGGACTACAATGAGCAGTTCTTC. This sequence joins TRBV29-1 and TRBJ2-1, with TRBD2 matching over 8 bases. The CDR3 is 17 residues long. Germline V gene sequence: CDR1 SQVTM, CDR2 ANQGSEA. V lost 4 bases to trimming and J lost 3 bases; unmatched junction nucleotides: 14.

This clonotype was counted many times. This chain links TRBV5-1 with TRBJ2-7; D unclear. V was cut by 3 bases and J by 4 bases, with 8 bases left in between. Germline values: CDR1 SGHRS, CDR2 YFSETQ. This CDR3 is built from 12 residues. The CDR3 here is CASSSVGYEQYF. CDR3 bases: TGCGCCAGCAGCTCTGTAGGGTACGAGCAGTACTTC.

Many counts were recorded for this clonotype. This chain's CDR3 is CASSAAIENQPQHF. In DNA form, the CDR3 reads TGTGCCAGCAGTGCCGCGATAGAAAATCAGCCCCAGCATTTT. The chain couples TRBV6-1 to TRBJ1-5; D is unclear. V gave up 4 bases and J gave up 4 bases, with 11 bases separating them. The CDR3 has 14 amino acids. Germline values: CDR1 MNHNS, CDR2 SASEGT.

This clonotype was recorded at least ten times. The V call is TRBV9, the J call TRBJ2-5; 10 positions match TRBD1. Germline CDR1 SGDLS, CDR2 YYNGEE. The CDR3 has 16 amino acids. After removal of 2 bases from V and 7 bases from J, the junction contained 11 bases not matched to a gene. CDR3 in amino acids: CASSVEWTGGLSTQYF. Written as DNA, the CDR3 is TGTGCCAGCAGCGTGGAGTGGACAGGGGGGCTGTCGACCCAGTACTTC.

This clonotype has at least ten counts. The chain has TRBV19 and TRBJ1-1; D is undetermined. Germline CDR1 LNHDA, CDR2 SQIVND (reference sequence). The CDR3 contains 13 residues. The V and J ends lost 7 bases and 0 bases respectively, with 9 bases between them. In nucleotides, the CDR3 is TGTGCCAGTAAAGGCAGCATGAACACTGAAGCTTTCTTT. Residues: CASKGSMNTEAFF.

Comments on this clonotype: At one boundary the junction diverges from the germline segment, which might be a read error. V usage is TRBV20-1 and J usage is TRBJ1-1; no clear D gene. Germline values: CDR1 DFQATT, CDR2 SNEGSKA (reference sequence). The CDR3 has 12 residues. CDR3 coding DNA: TGCAAAGGCCAGCGGATGAACACTGAAGCCTTCTTT. This gives the protein CKGQRMNTEAFF.

The chain employs TRBV25-1 and TRBJ2-3; 8 bases match TRBD1. The CDR3 consists of 13 residues. J lost 6 bases, V lost 4 bases, and 3 bases had no gene match. Germline CDR1 MGHDK, CDR2 SYGVNS. CDR3 in DNA: TGTGCCAGCAGTGCCTGGACAGGGGATACGCAGTATTTT. Amino acids: CASSAWTGDTQYF.

At least ten counts were recorded for this clonotype. This rearrangement joins TRBV28 to TRBJ1-6; 9 bases match TRBD1. This CDR3 spans 15 amino acids. Germline V CDR1 and CDR2: MDHEN, SYDVKM. Trimming took 11 bases from V and 0 from J; bases not matched to a gene: 5. In DNA, the CDR3 is TGTGCCGTCGAGGGACAGGGCTCCTATAATTCACCCCTCCACTTT. It translates to CAVEGQGSYNSPLHF.

The genes are TRBV20-1 and TRBJ2-3, with 8 bases aligning to TRBD2. The assigned J gene may be wrong: the sequence end matches TRBJ2-5 better. CDR1 and CDR2 (germline): DFQATT, SNEGSKA (reference sequence). The CDR3 extends over 12 amino acids. The CDR3 protein is CSATGLGETQYF. The CDR3 DNA is TGCAGTGCCACGGGACTAGGAGAGACCCAGTACTTC.

A few counts support this clonotype. The chain uses TRBV28 and TRBJ2-7, with 10 bases aligning to TRBD1. Germline V gene sequence: CDR1 MDHEN, CDR2 SYDVKM. After removal of 8 bases from V and 8 bases from J, the junction contained 18 bases not matched to a gene. This CDR3 is built from 16 residues. For the CDR3, the DNA is TGTGCCAGCGCCAATACCCCGGGACAGGGGTTGACGAAGCAGTACTTC. Protein sequence: CASANTPGQGLTKQYF.